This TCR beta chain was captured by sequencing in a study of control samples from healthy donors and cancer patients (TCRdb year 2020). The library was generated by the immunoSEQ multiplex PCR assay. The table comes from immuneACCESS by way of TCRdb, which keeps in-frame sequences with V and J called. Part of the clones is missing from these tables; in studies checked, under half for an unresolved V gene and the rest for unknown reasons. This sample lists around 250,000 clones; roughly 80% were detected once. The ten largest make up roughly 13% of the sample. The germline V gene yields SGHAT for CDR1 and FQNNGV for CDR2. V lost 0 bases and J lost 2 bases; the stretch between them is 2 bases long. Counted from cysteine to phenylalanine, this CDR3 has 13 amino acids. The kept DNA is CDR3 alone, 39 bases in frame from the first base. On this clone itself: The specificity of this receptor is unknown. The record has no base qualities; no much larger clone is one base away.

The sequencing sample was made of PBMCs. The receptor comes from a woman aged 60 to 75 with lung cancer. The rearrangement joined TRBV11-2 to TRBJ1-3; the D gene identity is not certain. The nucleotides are TGTGCCAGCAGCTTAGAACCTGGAAACACCATATATTTT. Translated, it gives CASSLEPGNTIYF.